The source of this T cell receptor beta chain is a study of blood T cell repertoires in COVID-19. About the research overall: There were acute and convalescent COVID-19 samples, and they came from the United States, Italy and Spain. Sources were T cells, B-cell-depleted T cells, or PBMCs; the material itself was cDNA or gDNA.

CDR1 GTSNPN and CDR2 SVGIG come from the germline V gene (reference sequence). V trimming: 5 bases; J trimming: 1 base; junction bases outside the gene matches: 11. The CDR3 loop spans 17 amino acids. Per the study methods: The authors estimated nucleated cell counts from reference gene primer amplification. TCRdb keeps only in-frame clones here, not all; method: immunoSEQ multiplex PCR. The DNA was the basis for D and trimming; V, J and clone size are from that table. The repertoire holds roughly 70,000 clones, with more than 75% as singletons. The rearrangement uses TRBV30 and TRBJ1-5, with 10 bases lining up with TRBD1. The sequencing input was peripheral blood. The sequence derives from a human donor in a cohort sampled during active COVID-19. CDR3 in DNA: TGTGCCTGGGCGAGACAGGGGGCTGGGAGAAGCAATCAGCCCCAGCATTTT. It yields the protein CAWARQGAGRSNQPQHF.